This T cell receptor beta chain appears in the sequencing data of a study of type 1 and type 2 diabetes patients. Amplification started from genomic DNA. Multiplex PCR with 30 forward and 13 reverse primers amplified the TCR beta CDR3. TCRdb recomputed calls from the multiplex PCR reads with MiXCR, one row per CDR3 protein. The sample records 270,000 or so distinct CDR3 sequences, more than 40% being singletons. Per germline, CDR1 LNHDA and CDR2 SQIVND (reference sequence). Between the trimmed V and J ends, which lost 7 bases and 9 bases, there was a span of 10 bases. The CDR3 sequence is 11 residues long. Each diabetic donor fulfilled classification criteria for either type 1 or type 2.

This chain links TRBV19 with TRBJ1-5, with no clear D. This receptor was obtained from a man between 18 and 35 years old with type 2 diabetes. Sequenced material: peripheral blood mononuclear cells (PBMCs). CDR3 sequence: CASNLGGPQHF. In DNA, the CDR3 is TGTGCCAGTAACCTGGGAGGGCCCCAGCATTTT.